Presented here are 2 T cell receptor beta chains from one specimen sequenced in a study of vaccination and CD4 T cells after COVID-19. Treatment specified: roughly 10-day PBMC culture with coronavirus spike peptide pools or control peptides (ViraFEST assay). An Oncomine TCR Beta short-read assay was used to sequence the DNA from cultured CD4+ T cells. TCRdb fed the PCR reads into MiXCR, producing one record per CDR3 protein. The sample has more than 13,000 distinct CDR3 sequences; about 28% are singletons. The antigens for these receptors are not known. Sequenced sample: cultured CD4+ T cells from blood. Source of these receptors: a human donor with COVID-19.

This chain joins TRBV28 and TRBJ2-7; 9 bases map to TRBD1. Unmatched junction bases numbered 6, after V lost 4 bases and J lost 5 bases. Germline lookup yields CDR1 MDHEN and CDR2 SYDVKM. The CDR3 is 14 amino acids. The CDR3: CASSYRGRVNEQYF. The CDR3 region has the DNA TGTGCCAGCAGTTACAGGGGGCGAGTTAACGAGCAGTACTTC.

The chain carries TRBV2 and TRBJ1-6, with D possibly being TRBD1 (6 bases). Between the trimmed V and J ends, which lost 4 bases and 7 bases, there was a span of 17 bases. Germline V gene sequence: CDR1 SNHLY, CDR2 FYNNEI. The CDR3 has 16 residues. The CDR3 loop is CASSGLGGAVNSPLHF. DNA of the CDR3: TGTGCCAGCAGTGGATTAGGGGGGGCAGTAAATTCACCCCTCCACTTT.